One and the same sample provided the 7 T cell receptor beta chains below, sequenced in a study of identical twins. TCRdb re-called the 5' RACE reads through MiXCR, storing one row per CDR3 protein. The sample lists about 890,000 distinct CDR3 sequences, 12% occurring once. These data were also filed under a second study, of yellow fever vaccine responses in identical twins.

Sequenced: PBMCs. These TCRs come from a woman between 18 and 30 years old in good health.

This clonotype was seen ten or more times. V is TRBV3-1 and J is TRBJ1-1; D not resolved. Germline V lookup: CDR1 LGHDT, CDR2 YNNKEL (reference sequence). This CDR3 comprises 12 residues. Trimming shortened V by 6 bases and J by 1 base, and 6 bases separated the two germline ends. The CDR3 bases are TGTGCCAGCAGGCGGGGGAACACTGAAGCTTTCTTT. Its translation: CASRRGNTEAFF.

This clonotype has at least ten counts. The gene calls are TRBV10-1 and TRBJ2-1; no firm D call. V was trimmed by 2 bases and J by 5 bases, leaving 4 bases between them. This CDR3 has 12 residues. Per the germline V gene, CDR1 is WNHNN and CDR2 is SYGVQD (reference sequence). This CDR3 is CASSERNNEQFF. For the CDR3, the DNA is TGCGCCAGCAGTGAGAGAAACAATGAGCAGTTCTTC.

Ten or more counts support this clonotype. The rearrangement uses TRBV5-1 and TRBJ2-1; D may match TRBD1 or TRBD2 (5 bases each). Germline V CDR1 and CDR2: SGHRS, YFSETQ. This CDR3 region has 14 residues. Deletions cut 5 bases from V and 3 bases from J, with 12 bases between. The CDR3 region has the DNA TGCGCCAGCAGTGCGGGTGGGGGCTACAATGAGCAGTTCTTC. This sequence encodes CASSAGGGYNEQFF.

The chain uses TRBV9 and TRBJ2-5; D unclear. Germline lookup yields CDR1 SGDLS and CDR2 YYNGEE. The length of the CDR3 is 16 residues. The V end was cut by 1 base, the J end by 3 bases, with 16 bases between. For the CDR3, the DNA is TGTGCCAGCAGCGTATTCCCGGGTGGTTCGGAAGAGACCCAGTACTTC. Protein: CASSVFPGGSEETQYF.

The rearrangement uses TRBV7-9 and TRBJ1-5; TRBD1 matches 7 bases. From germline, CDR1 is SEHNR and CDR2 FQNEAQ (reference sequence). The CDR3 runs 17 residues. With V trimmed by 0 bases and J by 6 bases, 11 bases remained unmatched. CDR3 region: CASSLAVAAGGSQPQHF. DNA for the CDR3: TGTGCCAGCAGCTTAGCGGTGGCGGCAGGGGGTTCTCAGCCCCAGCATTTT.

This clonotype occurred once. The junction departs from the called germline gene at one end, perhaps through a read error. The gene calls are TRBV2 and TRBJ2-6; either TRBD1 or TRBD2 may fit D (5 bases each). This CDR3 spans 16 amino acids. Germline CDR1 SNHLY, CDR2 FYNNEI. CDR3 DNA sequence: TGTGCCAGCAGTGGGGCAGTCAGCTCTGGGGGCAACGTCCTGACTTTC. As protein: CASSGAVSSGGNVLTF. The whole variable domain, remainder taken from reference TRBV2 and TRBJ2-6, is EPEVTQTPSHQVTQMGQEVILRCVPISNHLYFYWYRQILGQKVEFLVSFYNNEISEKSEIFDDQFSVERPDGSNFTLKIRSTKLEDSAMYFCASSGAVSSGGNVLTFGAGSRLTVL.

This clonotype was seen only a few times. The rearrangement uses TRBV9 and TRBJ2-2, with D perhaps given as TRBD1 or TRBD2 (5 bases each). CDR3 length: 16 residues. The V end was cut by 0 bases, the J end by 4 bases, with 13 bases between. Per germline, CDR1 SGDLS and CDR2 YYNGEE. The CDR3 nucleotides read TGTGCCAGCAGCGTAGCCCGCCAGGGAGCCACCGGGGAGCTGTTTTTT. Translation gives CASSVARQGATGELFF.